Sequencing of this TCR beta chain was carried out in a study of T cells after yellow fever vaccination. Worth noting for this clonotype: Its antigen is as yet unknown.

The germline CDR1 and CDR2 sequences are PRHDT and FYEKMQ (reference sequence). The CDR3 loop spans 16 amino acids. Trimming left V 7 bases short and J 1 base short, with 18 bases between. Notes on the study in general: Though it reached lower strength, the secondary response hit its peak faster, day 5 versus 15.

TCRdb re-called the 5' RACE reads through MiXCR, storing one row per CDR3 protein. This sample carries approximately 340,000 distinct CDR3 sequences, roughly 8.7% of them seen once, and the ten largest clones take 15% to 20%. The clonotype originates from a young man who received the YFV17D yellow fever vaccine. The rearrangement uses TRBV13 and TRBJ2-3; TRBD2 is a possible D gene (6 bases). Sequencing used PBMCs, obtained on the day of the first yellow fever vaccination. CDR3 protein: CASTPKGRLGTDTQYF. For the CDR3, the DNA is TGTGCCAGCACCCCCAAGGGGAGGCTCGGCACAGATACGCAGTATTTT.